One and the same sample provided the 29 T cell receptor beta chains below, sequenced in a study of T-cell memory formation after mild COVID-19. TCRdb called the 5' RACE reads again in MiXCR, with one record for every CDR3 protein. The sample holds 560,000 or so distinct CDR3 sequences; roughly 17% are singletons and the top ten take 8.1%. What was sequenced was PBMCs or a T cell subset sorted from them (not recorded which). Every receptor here comes from an adult woman who had mild COVID-19 (a few samples of this study predate the infection). Cell type and time point are not known.

This clonotype has just a few counts. The chain carries TRBV20-1 and TRBJ1-6; 7 bases agree with TRBD1. The CDR3 length is 14 residues. The junction had 7 bases not matched to a gene; V was cut back by 1 base and J by 10 bases. The germline V gene has CDR1 DFQATT and CDR2 SNEGSKA (reference sequence). This chain's CDR3 is CSARVETGQSPLHF. The CDR3, as DNA: TGCAGTGCTAGAGTAGAGACAGGGCAGTCACCCCTCCACTTT.

This clonotype was counted ten times or more. The gene calls are TRBV3-1 and TRBJ1-5; a possible D gene is TRBD1 (6 bases). This CDR3 contains 14 residues. Germline V gene data show CDR1 as LGHDT and CDR2 as YNNKEL (reference sequence). Trimming pared 4 bases from V and 4 bases from J, leaving 11 bases between. The CDR3 loop is CASSPWTDNQPQHF. The CDR3 region has the DNA TGTGCCAGCAGCCCATGGACAGATAATCAGCCCCAGCATTTT.

In DNA form, the CDR3 reads TGCGCCAGCAGCCGCAGACTAGCGGTAATGAGCACAGATACGCAGTATTTT. Encoded protein: CASSRRLAVMSTDTQYF. V usage is TRBV5-1 and J usage is TRBJ2-3; 9 nucleotides align to TRBD2. Trimming removed 4 bases from V and 0 bases from J; junction bases left unmatched: 9. Germline lookup yields CDR1 SGHRS and CDR2 YFSETQ. The length of the CDR3 is 17 residues.

The rearrangement uses TRBV7-8 and TRBJ1-3; D is perhaps TRBD1 (6 bases). Looked up from germline, CDR1 is SGHVS and CDR2 is FQNEAQ. With 5 bases removed from V and 6 bases from J, the gap between germline ends came to 11 bases. The CDR3 spans 13 residues. The CDR3 loop is CASSEQGPNTIYF. Here the CDR3 DNA reads TGTGCCAGCAGCGAACAGGGTCCAAACACCATATATTTT. Together with reference TRBV7-8 and TRBJ1-3, the CDR3 gives the full variable domain: GAGVSQSPRYKVAKRGQDVALRCDPISGHVSLFWYQQALGQGPEFLTYFQNEAQLDKSGLPSDRFFAERPEGSVSTLKIQRTQQEDSAVYLCASSEQGPNTIYFGEGSWLTVV.

This chain links TRBV30 with TRBJ1-1; D is unclear. CDR3 length: 13 residues. Germline V gene sequence: CDR1 GTSNPN, CDR2 SVGIG (reference sequence). V lost 2 bases, J lost 5 bases, and 12 bases lay in between. CDR3 sequence: CAWSQNLFTEAFF. CDR3 bases: TGTGCCTGGAGTCAAAACCTGTTTACTGAAGCTTTCTTT. Full variable domain (remainder filled in from reference TRBV30 and TRBJ1-1): SQTIHQWPATLVQPVGSPLSLECTVEGTSNPNLYWYRQAAGRGLQLLFYSVGIGQISSEVPQNLSASRPQDRQFILSSKKLLLSDSGFYLCAWSQNLFTEAFFGQGTRLTVV.

The chain is built from TRBV20-1 and TRBJ1-1; maybe TRBD1 (5 bases). The germline CDR1 and CDR2 sequences are DFQATT and SNEGSKA (reference sequence). This CDR3 contains 12 residues. Trimming took 6 bases from V and 1 from J, leaving 9 bases between them. This CDR3 reads CSAKQANTEAFF. The DNA of the CDR3 is TGCAGTGCAAAACAGGCGAACACTGAAGCTTTCTTT.

The rearrangement links TRBV9 to TRBJ2-2; either TRBD1 or TRBD2 may supply D (5 bases each). Per the germline V gene, CDR1 is SGDLS and CDR2 is YYNGEE. V lost 7 bases and J lost 1, with 11 bases in between. The CDR3 covers 14 residues. Written as DNA, the CDR3 is TGTGCCAGCGAGGGACGCCTGAACACCGGGGAGCTGTTTTTT. Its protein product is CASEGRLNTGELFF.

CDR3: CASSDGTGAPYGYTF. DNA for the CDR3: TGTGCCAGCAGTGATGGGACAGGGGCCCCATATGGCTACACCTTC. V usage is TRBV6-1 and J usage is TRBJ1-2; 10 bases are a match to TRBD1. Trimming took 3 bases from V and 5 from J; bases not matched to a gene: 6. CDR1 is MNHNS, CDR2 SASEGT, per germline. The CDR3 totals 15 residues.

This clonotype was observed a handful of times. The chain links TRBV29-1 to TRBJ2-1; D possibly corresponds to TRBD2 (6 bases). Trimming pared 3 bases from V and 2 bases from J, leaving 11 bases between. Germline lookup yields CDR1 SQVTM and CDR2 ANQGSEA. The CDR3 is made up of 14 amino acids. CDR3 residues: CSVDGGRPYNEQFF. As DNA, the CDR3 is TGCAGCGTTGATGGGGGGAGACCCTACAATGAGCAGTTCTTC.

The chain has TRBV4-2 and TRBJ1-1; D unresolved. Germline V CDR1 and CDR2: LGHNA, YNFKEQ. This CDR3 is 13 amino acids long. Trimming cost V 0 bases and J 7 bases, with 9 bases left between them. The CDR3 loop is CASSQDLRVEAFF. The CDR3, as DNA: TGTGCCAGCAGCCAAGATCTGCGGGTTGAAGCTTTCTTT.

The sample holds a few counts of this clonotype. J is TRBJ2-5 and V is TRBV5-1, with D perhaps TRBD2 (7 bases). There are 17 residues in the CDR3. The germline V gene has CDR1 SGHRS and CDR2 YFSETQ. V was pared by 4 bases and J by 0 bases, with 19 bases between. The CDR3 nucleotides are TGCGCCAGCAGCGGGGGGGGCCCTAGCGGTCACCAAGAGACCCAGTACTTC. Translated: CASSGGGPSGHQETQYF.

This chain connects TRBV15 to TRBJ2-5; the D call may be TRBD1 or TRBD2 (5 bases each). This CDR3 spans 17 amino acids. The germline V gene has CDR1 LNHNV and CDR2 YYDKDF (reference sequence). V was clipped by 3 bases and J by 4 bases, with 21 bases between them. The CDR3 protein is CATSSYPGTSQGETQYF. In nucleotides, the CDR3 is TGTGCCACCAGCAGTTATCCTGGGACCTCTCAAGGAGAGACCCAGTACTTC.

This clonotype was detected a few times. The DNA for the CDR3 is TGTGCCAGCAGCTTGGATGGGGCGGACACCCCAGAAGCTTTCTTT. Amino acids: CASSLDGADTPEAFF. The V gene is TRBV5-5, the J gene TRBJ1-1; TRBD1 is a possible D gene (5 bases). The CDR3 spans 15 residues. Germline assignment: CDR1 SGHKS and CDR2 YYEKEE (reference sequence). Trimming stripped 0 bases from V and 8 bases from J, with 17 bases between.

The table lists this clonotype with a few counts. V is TRBV7-9 and J is TRBJ1-1, with unresolved D. This CDR3 has 15 residues. The germline V gene has CDR1 SEHNR and CDR2 FQNEAQ (reference sequence). V was pared by 4 bases and J by 3 bases, with 15 bases between. The CDR3 region has the DNA TGTGCCAGCAGCTCCTCGGGCGGGATGGACACTGAAGCTTTCTTT. Its protein product is CASSSSGGMDTEAFF. The entire variable domain, with the rest obtained from reference TRBV7-9 and TRBJ1-1, is as follows: DTGVSQNPRHKITKRGQNVTFRCDPISEHNRLYWYRQTLGQGPEFLTYFQNEAQLEKSRLLSDRFSAERPKGSFSTLEIQRTEQGDSAMYLCASSSSGGMDTEAFFGQGTRLTVV.

This clonotype was seen more than once but under ten times. The chain has TRBV24-1 and TRBJ2-7; no clear D gene. Trimming pared 3 bases from V and 3 bases from J, leaving 11 bases between. Germline-derived CDR1 and CDR2 are KGHDR and SFDVKD. The CDR3 has 14 amino acids. The CDR3 DNA reads as TGTGCCACCAGTGATGGATCAGTGGGCTACGAGCAGTACTTC. It translates to CATSDGSVGYEQYF.

There are a few counts of this clonotype. The V and J genes are TRBV5-1 and TRBJ2-2; either TRBD1 or TRBD2 may fit D (5 bases each). V dropped 0 bases and J dropped 0 bases, with 12 bases sitting between them. Germline-derived CDR1 and CDR2 are SGHRS and YFSETQ. The CDR3 is 17 residues long. For the CDR3, the DNA is TGCGCCAGCAGCTTGGAGGGGCGGGCGACGAACACCGGGGAGCTGTTTTTT. Protein sequence: CASSLEGRATNTGELFF.

The chain carries TRBV7-9 and TRBJ2-7; TRBD1 agrees at 7 bases. The CDR3 length is 15 residues. Looked up from germline, CDR1 is SEHNR and CDR2 is FQNEAQ (reference sequence). V gave up 3 bases and J gave up 5 bases; unmatched junction bases: 10. CDR3 loop: CASSFPGTEVNEQYF. CDR3 sequence (DNA): TGTGCCAGCAGCTTCCCCGGGACAGAAGTGAACGAGCAGTACTTC.

In its sample, this clonotype was seen many times. The rearrangement links TRBV7-2 to TRBJ2-1, with D tentatively TRBD2 (6 bases). This CDR3 comprises 14 residues. The V gene lost 5 bases and the J gene lost 4 bases, with 12 bases spanning the gap. Per germline, CDR1 SGHTA and CDR2 FQGNSA. This chain's CDR3 is CASSPSASYNEQFF. Here the CDR3 DNA reads TGTGCCAGCAGCCCTAGCGCAAGTTACAATGAGCAGTTCTTC.

About this clonotype itself: With a much larger clone just one base away, this may be a read error. The V and J genes are TRBV6-5 and TRBJ1-1, with D possibly TRBD1 on 5 matching bases. Germline V gene lookup returns CDR1 MNHEY and CDR2 SVGAGI. V dropped 4 bases and J dropped 4 bases, with 16 bases sitting between them. CDR3 length: 15 residues. CDR3 nucleotide sequence: TGTGCCAGCAGTTTCGACATGGGACTATTCACTGAAGCTTTCTTT. Protein sequence: CASSFDMGLFTEAFF.

This CDR3 reads CASSLVNSNQPQHF. In DNA, the CDR3 is TGTGCCAGCAGTTTAGTTAATAGCAATCAGCCCCAGCATTTT. The chain links TRBV12-3 or TRBV12-4 to TRBJ1-5, with D unclear. Trimming pared 1 base from V and 0 bases from J, leaving 4 bases between. The CDR3 is 14 amino acids.

The chain combines TRBV29-1 with TRBJ2-3; D gene uncertain. The CDR3 spans 15 residues. Germline assignment: CDR1 SQVTM and CDR2 ANQGSEA. The V and J ends lost 7 bases and 2 bases respectively, with 19 bases between them. CDR3 residues: CSGRILVSSTDTQYF. The CDR3 DNA sequence: TGCAGCGGCAGGATTCTAGTGTCTTCCACAGATACGCAGTATTTT.

This clonotype was recorded at least ten times. One end of the junction does not line up with germline, which may come from a read error. The genes are TRBV7-9 and TRBJ1-2; 9 bases line up with TRBD1. The CDR3 is 14 amino acids. Germline V gives CDR1 SEHNR, CDR2 FQNEAQ (reference sequence). The CDR3 DNA reads as TGCGCCAGCAGCTTGGGACAGGGTGGCTATGGCTACACCTTC. Its translation: CASSLGQGGYGYTF.

This clonotype was seen a handful of times. The chain recombines TRBV9 with TRBJ2-3; 8 nucleotides line up with TRBD2. J lost 5 bases, V lost 3 bases, and 2 bases had no gene match. The CDR3 extends over 13 amino acids. CDR1 is SGDLS, CDR2 YYNGEE, per germline. The CDR3 sequence: CASSAGGGDTQYF. The CDR3 bases are TGTGCCAGCAGCGCGGGAGGGGGAGATACGCAGTATTTT.

V and J are TRBV24-1 and TRBJ2-1; D may be TRBD1 (6 bases). The V and J ends lost 4 bases and 6 bases respectively, with 12 bases between them. Germline V gene sequence: CDR1 KGHDR, CDR2 SFDVKD. This CDR3 contains 14 residues. The CDR3 DNA reads as TGTGCCACCAGTGAGGGCAGGGGTTTCAATGAGCAGTTCTTC. Its protein product is CATSEGRGFNEQFF.

J is TRBJ2-2 and V is TRBV7-2; tentatively, D is TRBD2 (5 bases). V dropped 6 bases and J dropped 1 base, with 15 bases sitting between them. The CDR3 is made up of 16 amino acids. Germline V gene data show CDR1 as SGHTA and CDR2 as FQGNSA. The CDR3 region is CASRKFSELNTGELFF. CDR3 DNA sequence: TGTGCCAGCAGAAAATTTAGCGAGCTGAACACCGGGGAGCTGTTTTTT. Full variable domain (missing parts from reference TRBV7-2 and TRBJ2-2): GAGVSQSPSNKVTEKGKDVELRCDPISGHTALYWYRQSLGQGLEFLIYFQGNSAPDKSGLPSDRFSAERTGGSVSTLTIQRTQQEDSAVYLCASRKFSELNTGELFFGEGSRLTVL.

The V call is TRBV4-1, the J call TRBJ2-5; 11 bases are shared with TRBD2. CDR3 length equals 15 residues. Trimming at V came to 4 bases and at J to 2 bases, leaving 3 bases not matched to a gene. CDR1 MGHRA and CDR2 YSYEKL come from the germline V gene. The CDR3 nucleotides read TGCGCCAGCAGCCTGGGACTAGCGGCACAAGAGACCCAGTACTTC. Residues: CASSLGLAAQETQYF.

This clonotype was counted between two and nine times. The gene calls are TRBV20-1 and TRBJ2-5, with TRBD1 matching 11 bases. Germline assignment: CDR1 DFQATT and CDR2 SNEGSKA (reference sequence). Trimming removed 1 base from V and 4 bases from J; junction bases left unmatched: 14. CDR3 length: 18 residues. CDR3 nucleotide sequence: TGCAGTGCTAGAGCGCGTTTGACTCGGACAGGGGGCACAGAGACCCAGTACTTC. Its translation: CSARARLTRTGGTETQYF.

The CDR3 DNA reads TGTGCCAGCAGTTGGACGGGGTACAATGAGCAGTTCTTC. Amino acid sequence: CASSWTGYNEQFF. The chain employs TRBV25-1 and TRBJ2-1; tentatively, D is TRBD2 (5 bases). Germline CDR1 reads MGHDK; CDR2 reads SYGVNS. Trimming took 5 bases from V and 4 from J, leaving 9 bases between them. The CDR3 extends over 13 amino acids.

This clonotype showed up just a few times. The V and J genes are TRBV11-1 and TRBJ2-1; D may be TRBD2 (5 bases). Germline-derived CDR1 and CDR2 are SGHAT and FQDESV (reference sequence). The CDR3 is made up of 12 amino acids. V was trimmed by 5 bases and J by 7 bases, leaving 9 bases between them. The CDR3 reads CASSETGNEQFF. CDR3 DNA: TGTGCCAGCAGCGAAACGGGGAATGAGCAGTTCTTC. Variable domain in full (rest from reference TRBV11-1 and TRBJ2-1): EAEVAQSPRYKITEKSQAVAFWCDPISGHATLYWYRQILGQGPELLVQFQDESVVDDSQLPKDRFSAERLKGVDSTLKIQPAELGDSAMYLCASSETGNEQFFGPGTRLTVL.